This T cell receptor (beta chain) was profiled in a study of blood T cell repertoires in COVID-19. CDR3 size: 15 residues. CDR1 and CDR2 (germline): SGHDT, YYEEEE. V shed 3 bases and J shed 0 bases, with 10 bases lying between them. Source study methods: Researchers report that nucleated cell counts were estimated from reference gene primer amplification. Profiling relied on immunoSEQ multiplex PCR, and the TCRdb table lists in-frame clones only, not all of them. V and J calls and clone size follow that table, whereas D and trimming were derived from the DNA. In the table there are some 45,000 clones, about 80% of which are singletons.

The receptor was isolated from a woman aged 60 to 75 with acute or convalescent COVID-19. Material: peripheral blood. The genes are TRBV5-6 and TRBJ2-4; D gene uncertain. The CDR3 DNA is TGTGCCAGCAGCTCCCCTGGAGTAGCCAAAAACATTCAGTACTTC. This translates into CASSSPGVAKNIQYF.